These 9 T cell receptor beta chains were sequenced from one sample in a study of tissue T cells after allogeneic stem cell transplantation. Clones were sequenced by immunoSEQ multiplex PCR, and TCRdb holds only the in-frame ones, with some missing. The sample has about 48,000 clones; nearly 75% are singletons. Source material: sorted cells pooled from one or two spleens. These receptors came from a pool of C57BL/6 mice in good health.

On this clone itself: Gene labels here are mouse ones. CDR3 in amino acids: CASSDGDRGRANERLFF. Partial CDR3 DNA: TGTGCCAGCAGTGACGGGGACAGGGGAAGGGCCAACGAAAGATTATTT. The J gene is TRBJ1-4, the V gene TRBV13-3; 10 positions agree with TRBD1. The read terminates 1 residue ahead of where the CDR3 ends, so the germline J gene completes it. Germline V gene sequence: CDR1 NNHDY, CDR2 SYVADS. The CDR3 spans 17 residues. Trimming cost V 2 bases and J 3 bases; bases outside gene matches: 7.

As to this clone: The listed genes are named as in mouse. Read data end 1 residue before the CDR3 end; the end is taken from the germline J gene. V gene TRBV13-2 combines with J gene TRBJ2-4, with 7 positions matching TRBD2. The V gene end was trimmed by 0 bases and the J gene end by 0 bases; junction bases not matched to a gene: 10. This CDR3 contains 18 residues. Germline V lookup: CDR1 NNHNN, CDR2 SYGAGS (reference sequence). Here the CDR3 reads CASGDARWGVLSQNTLYF. The sequenced part of the CDR3 DNA is TGTGCCAGCGGTGATGCACGGTGGGGGGTCCTTAGTCAAAACACCTTGTAC.

About this clone: Mouse names are used for the genes. The read halts 1 residue ahead of the CDR3 end, with the missing end drawn from the germline J gene. The chain is built from TRBV20 and TRBJ2-5; 7 nucleotides align to TRBD2. CDR1 and CDR2 (germline): GFQATS, STVNSAI. The CDR3 is made up of 13 amino acids. The V segment lost 4 bases and the J segment 3 bases; nucleotides outside the gene matches: 4. The CDR3 reads CGAKNWGQDTQYF. CDR3 DNA (partial): TGTGGTGCTAAAAACTGGGGACAAGACACCCAGTAC.

Comment on this clone: Gene labels here are mouse ones. Coverage ceases 1 residue before the CDR3 finishes, and the germline J gene fills in the end. V gene TRBV12-1 combines with J gene TRBJ2-5; weak D call: TRBD2 (6 bases). V lost 2 bases to trimming and J lost 1 base, with 9 bases between them. This CDR3 comprises 14 residues. Looked up from germline, CDR1 is SGHSN and CDR2 is HYEKVE. CDR3 DNA, as far as it was read: TGTGCCAGCTCTCCTGGGGCGCACCAAGACACCCAGTAC. This codes for CASSPGAHQDTQY. The whole CDR3 sequence is CASSPGAHQDTQYF.

As regards this clone: Gene names denote mouse genes. The read ends 1 residue shy of where the CDR3 ends; the end is completed using the germline J gene. The rearrangement joins TRBV29 to TRBJ2-7, with TRBD1 matching 7 bases. V shed 4 bases, J shed 4 bases, and the junction held 1 base outside the gene matches. This CDR3 region has 12 residues. Per germline, CDR1 MSHET and CDR2 SYDVDS. CDR3 DNA, as far as it was read: TGTGCTAGCAGTTCGGGACAGTATGAACAGTAC. Its translation: CASSSGQYEQY. The entire CDR3 sequence reads CASSSGQYEQYF.

Comment on this clone: Germline and genes: mouse. With the read ending 1 residue before the CDR3 end, the germline J gene is used to fill in that end. The chain is built from TRBV19 and TRBJ2-7; 10 nucleotides agree with TRBD2. Germline lookup yields CDR1 FNHDT and CDR2 SITEND (reference sequence). Losses at the gene ends were 5 bases for V and 2 bases for J; bases not matched to a gene: 4. This CDR3 contains 14 residues. CDR3 DNA, as far as it was read: TGTGCCAGCAGAACCGGGACTGGGGCCTATGAACAGTAC. Protein sequence: CASRTGTGAYEQY. The full CDR3 reads CASRTGTGAYEQYF.

There are a few counts of this clone. Germline and genes: mouse. The read halts 1 residue ahead of the CDR3 end, with the missing end drawn from the germline J gene. The J gene is TRBJ2-7, the V gene TRBV19; 10 nucleotides line up with TRBD2. Losses at the gene ends were 5 bases for V and 3 bases for J; bases not matched to a gene: 5. The V gene's germline CDR1 is FNHDT and CDR2 SITEND (reference sequence). The CDR3 covers 14 residues. The covered CDR3 bases are TGTGCCAGCAGCTCCGGGACTGGGGTCTATGAACAGTAC. It codes for CASSSGTGVYEQY. The CDR3 in full is CASSSGTGVYEQYF.

Of note for this clone: The listed genes are named as in mouse. The CDR3 goes on 1 residue after the read ends, and that part is filled in from the germline J gene. This chain joins TRBV20 and TRBJ2-4, with D tentatively TRBD1 or TRBD2 (5 bases each). The CDR3 is 13 amino acids. CDR1 and CDR2 from the germline V gene are GFQATS and STVNSAI. Trimming pared 1 base from V and 4 bases from J, leaving 9 bases between. CDR3 DNA (partial): TGTGGTGCTAGGGTAGGGACCAAAAACACCTTGTAC. Translation gives CGARVGTKNTLY. The whole CDR3 region reads CGARVGTKNTLYF.

With regard to this clone: Mouse germline and gene names are used. The read ends 1 residue shy of where the CDR3 ends; the end is completed using the germline J gene. Other DNA sequences within the sample encode an identical CDR3. The chain couples TRBV3 to TRBJ2-7, with 8 positions matching TRBD2. CDR1 and CDR2 from the germline V gene are SNHLY and FYNGKV (reference sequence). The ends lost 1 base at V and 0 bases at J; junction bases unmatched: 2. The CDR3 spans 15 residues. CDR3 sequence reads: CASSLGLGSSYEQYF. The CDR3 bases that were read are TGTGCCAGCAGCTTAGGACTGGGGAGCTCCTATGAACAGTAC.